A selection of T cell receptor beta chains follows, all from one sample in a study of regulatory dendritic cells for organ transplantation. The method was immunoSEQ multiplex PCR; TCRdb's version includes in-frame clones alone and lacks a portion of them. The sample carries fewer than 40,000 clones, about 90% recorded once. Sample: naive CD8+ T cells from blood. Receptor source: a human donor in good health. CDR3s include the opening cysteine and the closing phenylalanine or tryptophan. The D gene is left open where the match is weak. Where a row states a size, it is once, few, many or the class of an expanded clone; other rows omit it.

clone_size	d_call	j_call	v_call	cdr3_aa	cdr3_nt
-	TRBD2	TRBJ2-3	TRBV5-4	CASSWGGLADTQYF	TGTGCCAGCAGCTGGGGGGGATTAGCAGATACGCAGTATTTT
-	-	TRBJ1-1	TRBV4-1	CASSQVGGGTEAFF	TGCGCCAGCAGCCAAGTTGGGGGGGGCACTGAAGCTTTCTTT
-	TRBD2	TRBJ2-1	TRBV6-4	CASSVLAGSDEQFF	TGTGCCAGCAGTGTGCTAGCGGGATCTGATGAGCAGTTCTTC
once	-	TRBJ1-1	TRBV19	CASSIDGFMNTEAFF	TGTGCCAGTAGTATAGATGGTTTCATGAACACTGAAGCTTTCTTT
once	TRBD1	TRBJ1-2	TRBV5-6	CASSFRTGDYGYTF	TGTGCCAGCAGCTTTAGGACAGGGGACTATGGCTACACCTTC
-	-	TRBJ2-7	TRBV28	CASSLGGPDYEQYF	TGTGCCAGCAGTTTAGGCGGCCCGGACTACGAGCAGTACTTC
-	TRBD2	TRBJ2-1	TRBV29-1	CSVSGSVTSGRAYNEQFF	TGCAGCGTTAGTGGGTCTGTAACTAGCGGGAGGGCCTACAATGAGCAGTTCTTC
-	-	TRBJ2-7	TRBV29-1	CSASLRGERYEQYF	TGCAGCGCATCCCTACGCGGGGAAAGGTACGAGCAGTACTTC
once	-	TRBJ1-1	TRBV4-3	CASRPRQGGGSEAFF	TGCGCCAGCAGACCCAGGCAGGGTGGGGGTTCTGAAGCTTTCTTT
-	TRBD1	TRBJ2-5	TRBV6-5	CASSYVGTVLETQYF	TGTGCCAGCAGTTACGTTGGGACAGTACTAGAGACCCAGTACTTC
-	TRBD2	TRBJ2-1	TRBV19	CASTPLREFVNLKHNEQFF	TGTGCCAGCACTCCTCTGCGGGAGTTTGTCAACCTCAAGCACAATGAGCAGTTCTTC
-	TRBD1	TRBJ2-5	TRBV4-3	CASSQDWTGIAVETQYF	TGCGCCAGCAGCCAAGATTGGACAGGGATTGCGGTAGAGACCCAGTACTTC
once	-	TRBJ1-2	TRBV4-1	CASSQDTGTDVYGYTF	TGCGCCAGCAGCCAAGATACAGGCACGGATGTCTATGGCTACACCTTC
-	-	TRBJ1-2	TRBV28	CASSFGDGASITDGYTF	TGTGCCAGCAGTTTTGGAGACGGAGCCTCCATAACTGATGGCTACACCTTC
once	-	TRBJ2-7	TRBV9	CASSPGDYSYEQYF	TGTGCCAGCAGCCCAGGCGACTACTCCTACGAGCAGTACTTC
-	-	TRBJ1-1	TRBV11-2	CASSLVEKNTEAFF	TGTGCCAGCAGCTTAGTAGAAAAGAACACTGAAGCTTTCTTT
-	TRBD2	TRBJ2-3	TRBV29-1	CSVDGLAVSTDTQYF	TGCAGCGTTGACGGACTAGCGGTGAGCACAGATACGCAGTATTTT
-	-	TRBJ1-2	TRBV4-1	CASSQEAGGGEGYTF	TGCGCCAGCAGCCAAGAGGCAGGTGGAGGAGAAGGCTACACCTTC